One T cell receptor (beta chain) is described in this entry. The PCR used 60 Vbeta and 13 Jbeta primers. The data were produced by immunoSEQ multiplex PCR, yet TCRdb's version contains in-frame clones alone and is incomplete. This table holds fewer than 95,000 clones, roughly 79% found once. In germline, CDR1 is SGHRS, CDR2 YFSETQ. The CDR3 runs to 16 residues. V gave up 0 bases and J gave up 0 bases, with 12 bases separating them. The data stem from a study of cytomegalovirus exposure and HLA in healthy donors. The chain is built from TRBV5-1 and TRBJ1-1; D is undetermined. This clonotype was sampled from a man aged 30 to 39 in good health and CMV-seronegative. The sample consisted of PBMCs. CDR3 loop: CASSLGSGLMNTEAFF. The CDR3 bases are TGCGCCAGCAGCTTGGGTTCAGGACTCATGAACACTGAAGCTTTCTTT.